This TCR beta chain was identified in a study of T cell responses to AZD1222 COVID-19 vaccine. TCRdb keeps only in-frame clones here, not all; method: immunoSEQ multiplex PCR. The sample shows tens of thousands of clones, around 82% of them seen only once. The TCR was taken from an adult in good health. The sequenced sample was peripheral blood, obtained on day 0 of AZD1222 vaccination.

This chain's CDR3 is CASSLGWGAYNEQFF. CDR3 bases: TGTGCCAGCAGCTTGGGGTGGGGGGCGTACAATGAGCAGTTCTTC. The J gene is TRBJ2-1, the V gene TRBV5-6, with D perhaps being TRBD1 or TRBD2 (6 bases each). Trimming removed 0 bases at V and 4 bases at J, with 11 bases between. Germline V gene data show CDR1 as SGHDT and CDR2 as YYEEEE. The CDR3 loop spans 15 amino acids.